This TCR beta chain was found in a study of T cell responses to AZD1222 COVID-19 vaccine. Study background: Recipients boosted at about 4 weeks or about 12 weeks are pooled.

TCRdb's copy holds only in-frame clones and misses some; the assay was immunoSEQ multiplex PCR. The data show around 170,000 clones, approximately 90% seen once. General study results and limits: At baseline, seropositivity was found in only a handful of AZD1222 recipients. The study sampled repertoires only after the peak T cell response.

There are 13 residues in the CDR3. The germline V gene encodes CDR1 SGHNT and CDR2 YYREEE (reference sequence). The ends were cut back, 2 bases at V and 10 bases at J, with 15 bases in the middle. About this clone: Antigen specificity is unknown.

Source: peripheral blood, taken on day 0 of AZD1222 vaccination. The chain recombines TRBV5-4 with TRBJ1-2; TRBD1 might be the D (6 bases). This sequence was found in an adult in good health. The CDR3 sequence is CASSFWGGRVYTF. The CDR3 nucleotides read TGTGCCAGCAGCTTCTGGGGGGGGCGGGTCTACACCTTC. Together with reference TRBV5-4 and TRBJ1-2, the CDR3 gives the full variable domain: ETGVTQSPTHLIKTRGQQVTLRCSSQSGHNTVSWYQQALGQGPQFIFQYYREEENGRGNFPPRFSGLQFPNYSSELNVNALELDDSALYLCASSFWGGRVYTFGSGTRLTVV.